This record looks at one T cell receptor beta chain sequence and its context. The ends were cut back, 1 base at V and 3 bases at J, with 12 bases in the middle. Germline V gene lookup returns CDR1 KGHSH and CDR2 LQKENI. The CDR3 runs to 15 residues. The sample is drawn from a study of T-cell reconstitution after alpha-beta-depleted transplantation in children. Preparing the TCRbeta library involved the use of unique molecular identifiers. TCRdb passed the PCR reads through MiXCR, listing each CDR3 protein once. Among about 500,000 distinct CDR3 sequences, 30% to 35% were seen once, and the ten largest hold less than 2.5%.

This TCR derives from a human donor who donated a stem cell graft to a child with aplastic anemia. The genes are TRBV18 and TRBJ1-1; possible D gene TRBD1, 6 bases. The input for sequencing was PBMCs from the stem cell graft donor, taken from the stem cell graft. CDR3 sequence reads: CASSPQGGWDTEAFF. The CDR3 region has the DNA TGTGCCAGCTCACCACAAGGGGGATGGGACACTGAAGCTTTCTTT. Full variable domain (remainder filled in from reference TRBV18 and TRBJ1-1): NAGVMQNPRHLVRRRGQEARLRCSPMKGHSHVYWYRQLPEEGLKFMVYLQKENIIDESGMPKERFSAEFPKEGPSILRIQQVVRGDSAAYFCASSPQGGWDTEAFFGQGTRLTVV.